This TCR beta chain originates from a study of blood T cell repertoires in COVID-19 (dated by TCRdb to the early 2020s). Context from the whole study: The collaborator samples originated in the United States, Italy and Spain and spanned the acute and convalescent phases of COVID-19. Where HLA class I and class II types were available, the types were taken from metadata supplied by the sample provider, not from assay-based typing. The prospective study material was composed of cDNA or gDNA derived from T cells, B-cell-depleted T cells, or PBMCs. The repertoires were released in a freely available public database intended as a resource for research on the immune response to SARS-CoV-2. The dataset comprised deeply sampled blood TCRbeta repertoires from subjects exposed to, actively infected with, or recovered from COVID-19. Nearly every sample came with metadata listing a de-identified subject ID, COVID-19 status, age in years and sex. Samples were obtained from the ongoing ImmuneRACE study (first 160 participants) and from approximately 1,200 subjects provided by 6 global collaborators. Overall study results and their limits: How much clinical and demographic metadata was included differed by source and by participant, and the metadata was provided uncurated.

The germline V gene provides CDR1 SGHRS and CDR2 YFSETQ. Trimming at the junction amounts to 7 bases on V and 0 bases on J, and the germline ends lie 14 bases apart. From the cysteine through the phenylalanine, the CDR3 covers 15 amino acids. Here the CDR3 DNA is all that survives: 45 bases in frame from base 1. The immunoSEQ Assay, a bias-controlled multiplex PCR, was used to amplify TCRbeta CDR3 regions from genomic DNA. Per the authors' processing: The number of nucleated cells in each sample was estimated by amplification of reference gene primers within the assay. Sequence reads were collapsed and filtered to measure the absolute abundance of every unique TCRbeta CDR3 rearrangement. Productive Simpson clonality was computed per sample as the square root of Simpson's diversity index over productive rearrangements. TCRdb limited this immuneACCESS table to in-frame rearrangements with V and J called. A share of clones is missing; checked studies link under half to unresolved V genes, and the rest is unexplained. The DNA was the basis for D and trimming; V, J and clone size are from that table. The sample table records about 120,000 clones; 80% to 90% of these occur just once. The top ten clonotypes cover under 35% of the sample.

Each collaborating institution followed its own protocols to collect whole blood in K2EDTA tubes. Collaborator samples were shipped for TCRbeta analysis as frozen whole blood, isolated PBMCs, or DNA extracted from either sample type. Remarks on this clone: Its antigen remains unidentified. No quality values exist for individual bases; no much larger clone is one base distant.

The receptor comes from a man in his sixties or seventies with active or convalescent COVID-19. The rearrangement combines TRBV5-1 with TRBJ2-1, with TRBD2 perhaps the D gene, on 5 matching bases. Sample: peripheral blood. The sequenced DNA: TGCGCCAGCCTGGGTCAGAGCGGCTCCTACAATGAGCAGTTCTTC. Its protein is CASLGQSGSYNEQFF. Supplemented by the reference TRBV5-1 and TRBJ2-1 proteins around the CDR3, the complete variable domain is KAGVTQTPRYLIKTRGQQVTLSCSPISGHRSVSWYQQTPGQGLQFLFEYFSETQRNKGNFPGRFSGRQFSNSRSEMNVSTLELGDSALYLCASLGQSGSYNEQFFGPGTRLTVL.